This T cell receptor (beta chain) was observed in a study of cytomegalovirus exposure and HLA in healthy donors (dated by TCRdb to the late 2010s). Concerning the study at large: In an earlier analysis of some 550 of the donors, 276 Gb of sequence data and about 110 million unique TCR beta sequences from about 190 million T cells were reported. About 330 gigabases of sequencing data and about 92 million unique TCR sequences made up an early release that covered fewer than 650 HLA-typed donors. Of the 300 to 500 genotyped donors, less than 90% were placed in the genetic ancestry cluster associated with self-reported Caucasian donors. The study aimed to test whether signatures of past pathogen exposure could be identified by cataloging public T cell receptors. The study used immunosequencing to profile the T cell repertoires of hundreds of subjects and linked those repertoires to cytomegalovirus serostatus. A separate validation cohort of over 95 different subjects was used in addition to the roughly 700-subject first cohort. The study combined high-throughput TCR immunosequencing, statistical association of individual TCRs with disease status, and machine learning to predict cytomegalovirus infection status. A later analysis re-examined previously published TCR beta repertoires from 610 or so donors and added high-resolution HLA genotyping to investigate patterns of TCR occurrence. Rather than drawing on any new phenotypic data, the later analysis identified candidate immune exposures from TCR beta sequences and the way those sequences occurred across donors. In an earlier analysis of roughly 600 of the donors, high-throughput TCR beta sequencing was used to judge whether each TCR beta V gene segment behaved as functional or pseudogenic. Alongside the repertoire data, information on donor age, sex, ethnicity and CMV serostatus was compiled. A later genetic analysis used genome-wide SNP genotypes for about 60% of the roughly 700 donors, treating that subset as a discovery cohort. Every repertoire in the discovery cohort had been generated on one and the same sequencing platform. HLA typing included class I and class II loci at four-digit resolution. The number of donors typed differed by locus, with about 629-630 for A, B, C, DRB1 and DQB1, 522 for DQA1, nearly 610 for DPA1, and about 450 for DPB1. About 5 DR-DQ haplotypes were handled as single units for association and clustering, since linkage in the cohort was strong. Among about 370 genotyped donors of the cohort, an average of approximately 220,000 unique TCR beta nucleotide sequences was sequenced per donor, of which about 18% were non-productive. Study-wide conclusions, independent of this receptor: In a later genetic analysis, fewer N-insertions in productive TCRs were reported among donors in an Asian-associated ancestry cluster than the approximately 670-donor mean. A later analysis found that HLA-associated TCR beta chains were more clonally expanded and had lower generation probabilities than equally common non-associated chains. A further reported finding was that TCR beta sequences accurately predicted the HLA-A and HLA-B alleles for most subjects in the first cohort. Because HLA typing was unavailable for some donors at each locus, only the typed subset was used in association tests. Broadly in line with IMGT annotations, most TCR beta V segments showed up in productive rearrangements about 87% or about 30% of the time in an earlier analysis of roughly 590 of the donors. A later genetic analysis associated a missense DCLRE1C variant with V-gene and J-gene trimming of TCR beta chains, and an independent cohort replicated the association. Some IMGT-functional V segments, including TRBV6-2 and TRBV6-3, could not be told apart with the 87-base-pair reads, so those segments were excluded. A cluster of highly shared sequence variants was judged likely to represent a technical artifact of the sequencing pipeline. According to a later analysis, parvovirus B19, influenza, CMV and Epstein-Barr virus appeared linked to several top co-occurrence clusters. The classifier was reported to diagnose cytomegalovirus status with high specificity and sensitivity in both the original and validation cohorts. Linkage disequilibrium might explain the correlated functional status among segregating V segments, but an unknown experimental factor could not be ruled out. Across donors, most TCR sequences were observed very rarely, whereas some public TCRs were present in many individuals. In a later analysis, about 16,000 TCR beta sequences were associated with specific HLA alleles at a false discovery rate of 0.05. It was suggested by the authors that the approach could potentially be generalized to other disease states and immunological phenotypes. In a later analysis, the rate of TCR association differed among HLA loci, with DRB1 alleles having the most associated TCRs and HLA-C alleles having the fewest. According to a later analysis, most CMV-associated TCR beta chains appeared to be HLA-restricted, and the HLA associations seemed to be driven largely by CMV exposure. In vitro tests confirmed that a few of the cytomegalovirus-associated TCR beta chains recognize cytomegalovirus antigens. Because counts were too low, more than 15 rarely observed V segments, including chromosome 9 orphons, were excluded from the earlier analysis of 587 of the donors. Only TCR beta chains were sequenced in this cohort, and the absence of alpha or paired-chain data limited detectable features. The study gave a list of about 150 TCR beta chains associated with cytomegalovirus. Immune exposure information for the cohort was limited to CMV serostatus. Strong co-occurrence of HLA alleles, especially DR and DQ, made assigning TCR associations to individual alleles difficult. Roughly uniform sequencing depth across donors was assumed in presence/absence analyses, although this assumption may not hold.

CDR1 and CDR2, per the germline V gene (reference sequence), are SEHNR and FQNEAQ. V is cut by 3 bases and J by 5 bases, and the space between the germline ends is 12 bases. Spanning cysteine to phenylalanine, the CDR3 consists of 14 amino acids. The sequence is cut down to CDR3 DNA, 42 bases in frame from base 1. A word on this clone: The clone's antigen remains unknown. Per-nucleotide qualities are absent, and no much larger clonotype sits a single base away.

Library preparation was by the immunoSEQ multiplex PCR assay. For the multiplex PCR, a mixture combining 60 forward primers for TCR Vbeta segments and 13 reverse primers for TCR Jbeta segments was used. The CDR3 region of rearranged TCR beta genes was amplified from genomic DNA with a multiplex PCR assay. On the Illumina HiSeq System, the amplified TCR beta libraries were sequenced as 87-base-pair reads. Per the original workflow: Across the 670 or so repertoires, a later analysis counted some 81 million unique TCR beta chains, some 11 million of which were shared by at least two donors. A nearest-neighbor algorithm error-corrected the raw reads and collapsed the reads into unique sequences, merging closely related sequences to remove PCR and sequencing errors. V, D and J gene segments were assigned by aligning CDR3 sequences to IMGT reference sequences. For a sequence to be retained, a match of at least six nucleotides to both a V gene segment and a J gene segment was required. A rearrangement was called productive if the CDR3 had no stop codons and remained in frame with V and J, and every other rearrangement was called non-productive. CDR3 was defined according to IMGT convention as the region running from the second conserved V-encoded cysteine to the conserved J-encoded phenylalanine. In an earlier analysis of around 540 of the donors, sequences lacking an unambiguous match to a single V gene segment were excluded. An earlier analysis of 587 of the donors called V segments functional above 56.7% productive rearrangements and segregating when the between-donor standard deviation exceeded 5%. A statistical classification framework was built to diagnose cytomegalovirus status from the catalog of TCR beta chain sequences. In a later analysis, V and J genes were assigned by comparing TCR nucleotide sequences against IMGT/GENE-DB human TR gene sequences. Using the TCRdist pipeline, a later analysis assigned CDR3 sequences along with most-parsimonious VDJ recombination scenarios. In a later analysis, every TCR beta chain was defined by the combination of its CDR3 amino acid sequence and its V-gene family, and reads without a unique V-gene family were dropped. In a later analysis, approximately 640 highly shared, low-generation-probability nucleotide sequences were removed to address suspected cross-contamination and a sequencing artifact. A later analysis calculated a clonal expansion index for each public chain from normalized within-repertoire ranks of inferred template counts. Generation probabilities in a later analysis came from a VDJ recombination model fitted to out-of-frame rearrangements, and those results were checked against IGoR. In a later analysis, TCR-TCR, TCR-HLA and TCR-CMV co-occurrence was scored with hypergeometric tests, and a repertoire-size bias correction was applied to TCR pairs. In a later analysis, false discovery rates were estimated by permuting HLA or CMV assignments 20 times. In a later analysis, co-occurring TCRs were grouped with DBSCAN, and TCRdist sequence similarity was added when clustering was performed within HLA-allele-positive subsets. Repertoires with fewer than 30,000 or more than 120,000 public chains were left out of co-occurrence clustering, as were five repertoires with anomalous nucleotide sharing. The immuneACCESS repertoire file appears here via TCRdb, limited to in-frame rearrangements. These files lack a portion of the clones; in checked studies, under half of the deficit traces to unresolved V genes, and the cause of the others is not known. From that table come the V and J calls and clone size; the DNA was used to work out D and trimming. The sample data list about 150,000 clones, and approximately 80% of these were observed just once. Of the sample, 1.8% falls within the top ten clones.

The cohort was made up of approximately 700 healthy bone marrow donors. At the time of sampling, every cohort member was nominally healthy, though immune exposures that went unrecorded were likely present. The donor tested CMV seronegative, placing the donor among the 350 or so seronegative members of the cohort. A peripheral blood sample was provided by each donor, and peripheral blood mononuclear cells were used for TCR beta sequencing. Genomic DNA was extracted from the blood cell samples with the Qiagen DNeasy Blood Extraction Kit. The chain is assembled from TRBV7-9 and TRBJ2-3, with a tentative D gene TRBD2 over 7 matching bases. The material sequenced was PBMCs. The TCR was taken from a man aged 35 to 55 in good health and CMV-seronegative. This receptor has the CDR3 CASSFGGGGDTQYF. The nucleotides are TGTGCCAGCAGCTTCGGGGGAGGGGGAGATACGCAGTATTTT.